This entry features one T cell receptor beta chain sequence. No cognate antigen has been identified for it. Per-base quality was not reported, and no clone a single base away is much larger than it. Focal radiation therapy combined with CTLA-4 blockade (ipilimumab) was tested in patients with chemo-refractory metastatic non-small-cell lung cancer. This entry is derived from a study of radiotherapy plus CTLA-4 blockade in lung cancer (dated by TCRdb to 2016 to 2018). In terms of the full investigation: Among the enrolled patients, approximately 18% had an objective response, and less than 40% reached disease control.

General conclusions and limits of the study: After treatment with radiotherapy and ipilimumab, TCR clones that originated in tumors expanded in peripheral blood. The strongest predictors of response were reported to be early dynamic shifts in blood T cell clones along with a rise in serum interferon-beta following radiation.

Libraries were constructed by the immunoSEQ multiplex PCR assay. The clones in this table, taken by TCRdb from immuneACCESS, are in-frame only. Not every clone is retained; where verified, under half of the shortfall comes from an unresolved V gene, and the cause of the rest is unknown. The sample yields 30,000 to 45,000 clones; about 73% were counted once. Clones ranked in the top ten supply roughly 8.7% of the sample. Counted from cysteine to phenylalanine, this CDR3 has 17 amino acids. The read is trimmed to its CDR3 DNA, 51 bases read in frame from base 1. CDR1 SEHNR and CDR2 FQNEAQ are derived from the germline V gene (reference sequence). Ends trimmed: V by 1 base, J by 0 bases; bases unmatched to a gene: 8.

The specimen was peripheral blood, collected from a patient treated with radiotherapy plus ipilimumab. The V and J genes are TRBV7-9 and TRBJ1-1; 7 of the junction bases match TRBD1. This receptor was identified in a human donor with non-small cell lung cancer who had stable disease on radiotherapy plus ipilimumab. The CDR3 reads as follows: CASSLGQGRGMNTEAFF. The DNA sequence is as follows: TGTGCCAGCAGCTTAGGACAGGGAAGGGGGATGAACACTGAAGCTTTCTTT.